This TCR beta chain was identified during a study of technical replicates of blood from a handful of donors. Clones were read by immunoSEQ multiplex PCR, and TCRdb kept only the in-frame ones, dropping some. The repertoire includes approximately 12,000 clones, around nine tenths of them detected once, and 6.5% to 10% sits in the top ten. This clone was seen a single time. This TCR came from a human donor in good health. Material: PBMCs.

The CDR3 is CASSGTGGTDTQYF. CDR3 coding DNA: TGTGCCAGCAGCGGGACAGGGGGCACAGATACGCAGTATTTT. The chain couples TRBV7-9 to TRBJ2-3; TRBD1 agrees at 10 bases. Per germline, CDR1 SEHNR and CDR2 FQNEAQ (reference sequence). The CDR3 length is 14 residues. V lost 5 bases and J lost 1; bases outside the gene matches: 0.